Presented here are 4 T cell receptor beta chains from one specimen sequenced in a study of blood T cell repertoires in COVID-19. Data came from immunoSEQ multiplex PCR; TCRdb stores just in-frame clones and leaves some out. Of approximately 61,000 clones in the sample, around 83% were seen once. Sequencing input: peripheral blood. Receptors originate from a man in his forties or fifties with COVID-19, enrolled during active disease.

CDR3 bases: TGTGCCAGCAGCCAGGGGCCTGATCAGCCCCAGCATTTT. Residues: CASSQGPDQPQHF. This sequence joins TRBV3-1 (or the pseudogene TRBV3-2) and TRBJ1-5; possible D gene TRBD1, 5 bases. CDR1 and CDR2 (germline): LGHDT, YNNKEL (reference sequence). The CDR3 loop spans 13 amino acids. Trimming shortened V by 3 bases and J by 5 bases, and 8 bases separated the two germline ends.

V usage is TRBV6-5 and J usage is TRBJ2-7; TRBD2 is a possible D gene (6 bases). The CDR3 has 15 amino acids. Germline V gene data show CDR1 as MNHEY and CDR2 as SVGAGI. V was pared by 8 bases and J by 0 bases, with 17 bases between. The CDR3 sequence: CASVNGGNPSYEQYF. In DNA form, the CDR3 reads TGTGCCAGCGTGAATGGCGGGAACCCCTCCTACGAGCAGTACTTC.

This clone has just one count. This chain connects TRBV28 to TRBJ1-1; D may be TRBD1 (5 bases). CDR1 is MDHEN and CDR2 is SYDVKM in the germline V gene. Between the trimmed V and J ends, which lost 1 base and 5 bases, there was a span of 11 bases. The CDR3 spans 14 residues. Here the CDR3 reads CASSLSAGQTEAFF. CDR3 bases: TGTGCCAGCAGTTTATCGGCAGGGCAAACTGAAGCTTTCTTT.

This chain uses TRBV30 with TRBJ1-1; 8 nucleotides agree with TRBD1. The V gene end was trimmed by 2 bases and the J gene end by 11 bases; junction bases not matched to a gene: 7. This CDR3 comprises 12 residues. Germline CDR1 reads GTSNPN; CDR2 reads SVGIG (reference sequence). The CDR3 DNA sequence: TGTGCCTGGAGTCCTGGGACAGGCCTGGCTTTCTTT. It translates to CAWSPGTGLAFF.